The T cell receptor (beta chain) described here comes from a study of blood T cell repertoires in COVID-19. The overall study: The United States, Italy and Spain supplied acute and convalescent COVID-19 samples. T cells, B-cell-depleted T cells, or PBMCs supplied cDNA or gDNA.

Methods used by the authors: Researchers report that nucleated cell counts were estimated from reference gene primer amplification. Here immunoSEQ multiplex PCR was the method, and the copy in TCRdb shows in-frame clones only, minus some. From that table come the V and J calls and clone size; the DNA was used to work out D and trimming. The table records roughly 72,000 clones, approximately 90% of them present only once. The germline V and J ends were trimmed by 1 base and 5 bases, with 6 bases remaining between them. Per germline, CDR1 LGHDT and CDR2 YNNKEL (reference sequence). CDR3 length equals 13 residues.

The sample was peripheral blood. The clonotype comes from a human donor in a cohort sampled during active COVID-19. The chain combines TRBV3-1 (or the pseudogene TRBV3-2) with TRBJ1-3; D is ambiguous. The CDR3 region is CASSQGGRNTIYF. CDR3 in DNA: TGTGCCAGCAGCCAAGGCGGTCGAAACACCATATATTTT.